The clone carrying this T cell receptor (beta chain) was counted a few times. The germline V gene encodes CDR1 LGHDT and CDR2 YNNKEL (reference sequence). Trimming stripped 4 bases from V and 3 bases from J, with 6 bases between. The CDR3 totals 12 residues. From the RT-PCR reads, TCRdb called clonotypes with MiXCR, one entry per CDR3 protein. Of more than 550,000 distinct CDR3 sequences in the sample, about 14% were seen once. This receptor was taken from a female donor in good health, serving as a healthy control. The chain has TRBV3-1 and TRBJ1-2, with no clear D. Sequenced sample: memory CD4+ T cells from blood. CDR3 sequence: CASSPDYYGYTF. For the CDR3, the DNA is TGTGCCAGCAGCCCGGACTACTATGGCTACACCTTC.